The 4 T cell receptor beta chains in this list originate from one sample, sequenced in a study of blood T cells in healthy people across ages. Primed by a sample-barcoded 5' primer and a J-beta primer mix, a second PCR proceeded for roughly 7 to 12 cycles. MiXCR, run by TCRdb on the 5' RACE reads, gives a single entry per CDR3 protein. The repertoire consists of 540,000 or so distinct CDR3 sequences, with 47% occurring once and the leading ten covering roughly 24%. The sequenced material came from blood. The receptor source for this set is a man older than 75 in good health.

The chain uses TRBV12-3 or TRBV12-4 and TRBJ2-7; D might be TRBD2 (5 bases). Between the trimmed V and J ends, which lost 3 bases and 5 bases, there was a span of 8 bases. CDR3 size: 12 residues. CDR3 nucleotides: TGTGCCAGCAGTTTTGACGGGAACGAGCAGTACTTC. Its translation: CASSFDGNEQYF.

This chain connects TRBV5-1 to TRBJ2-3; D remains ambiguous. CDR3 length: 14 residues. V was pared by 0 bases and J by 2 bases, with 7 bases between. Per germline, CDR1 SGHRS and CDR2 YFSETQ. CDR3 DNA: TGCGCCAGCAGCTTGGGACACGACACAGATACGCAGTATTTT. It encodes CASSLGHDTDTQYF.

V is TRBV10-3 and J is TRBJ1-5; 8 positions agree with TRBD1. Unmatched junction bases numbered 4, after V lost 6 bases and J lost 3 bases. Germline loops: CDR1 ENHRY, CDR2 SYGVKD. This CDR3 spans 14 amino acids. The CDR3 protein is CAIRQTGVNQPQHF. CDR3 nucleotide sequence: TGTGCCATCAGGCAGACAGGGGTCAATCAGCCCCAGCATTTT.

There are a few counts of this clonotype. This may be a read error: a much more frequent sequence differs by one nucleotide. The chain couples TRBV6-6 to TRBJ2-1, with TRBD1 as a possible D gene (5 bases). The CDR3 extends over 14 amino acids. CDR1 MNHNY and CDR2 SVGAGI come from the germline V gene (reference sequence). The CDR3 spells CASSDSTGRTEQFF. CDR3 DNA: TGTGCCAGCAGTGACTCAACAGGACGAACTGAGCAGTTCTTC.